A selection of T cell receptor beta chains follows, all from one sample in a study of T cells in Graves' hyperthyroidism and ophthalmopathy. TCRdb re-called the multiplex PCR reads with MiXCR, one entry per CDR3 protein. Among 750,000 to 950,000 distinct CDR3 sequences listed, 35% to 45% were seen once. Sequencing was performed on blood. All receptors derive from a man younger than 35 with Graves' hyperthyroidism. Each CDR3 is given with its conserved first and last residue. The order of the fields is D gene, J gene, clone size, V gene, CDR3 DNA, CDR3 protein. A D gene is named only where the DNA matches it firmly. Only part of the rows carry a size: once, few, many, or a class if the clone is expanded.

D gene: NA
J gene: TRBJ2-5
clone size: NA
V gene: TRBV7-8
CDR3 DNA: TGTGCCAGCAGCTTAGATTCGGGGTCCGGGGGGACCCAGTACTTC
CDR3 protein: CASSLDSGSGGTQYF

D gene: NA
J gene: TRBJ2-6
clone size: once
V gene: TRBV7-2
CDR3 DNA: TGTGCCAGCAGCTTAGCCAGGGGAGTAGACACTGAAGCTTTC
CDR3 protein: CASSLARGVDTEAF

D gene: NA
J gene: TRBJ1-6
clone size: NA
V gene: TRBV20-1
CDR3 DNA: TGCAGTGCTAGTCCCCTGGAGGGATTTTCACCCCTCCACTTT
CDR3 protein: CSASPLEGFSPLHF

D gene: NA
J gene: TRBJ1-2
clone size: many
V gene: TRBV6-5
CDR3 DNA: TGTGCCAGCAGTACCCTTGACGGCTATGGCTACACCTTC
CDR3 protein: CASSTLDGYGYTF

D gene: TRBD2
J gene: TRBJ2-5
clone size: NA
V gene: TRBV20-1
CDR3 DNA: TGCAGTGCACGGACTAGCGGGGGGGCCTTGGAGACCCAGTACTTC
CDR3 protein: CSARTSGGALETQYF

D gene: NA
J gene: TRBJ2-7
clone size: NA
V gene: TRBV6-6
CDR3 DNA: TGTGCCAGCACCTACGGGGGCGATAGCGGCTCCTACGAGCAGTACTTC
CDR3 protein: CASTYGGDSGSYEQYF

D gene: NA
J gene: TRBJ1-2
clone size: NA
V gene: TRBV20-1
CDR3 DNA: TGCAGTGCGCCGACGACCGGAGGGGTGGCTAACTATGGCTACACCTTC
CDR3 protein: CSAPTTGGVANYGYTF

D gene: NA
J gene: TRBJ1-5
clone size: NA
V gene: TRBV10-3
CDR3 DNA: TGTGCCATCAGTTTAGGGCAAGGCCAGCCCCAGCATTTT
CDR3 protein: CAISLGQGQPQHF

D gene: TRBD2
J gene: TRBJ2-2
clone size: NA
V gene: TRBV7-9
CDR3 DNA: TGCGGAGGTAGCGGGAGTTCCGGGGAGCTGTTTTTT
CDR3 protein: CGGSGSSGELFF

D gene: NA
J gene: TRBJ1-2
clone size: many
V gene: TRBV7-9
CDR3 DNA: TGTGCCAGCAGCGCGGTGACTAACTATGGCTACACCTTC
CDR3 protein: CASSAVTNYGYTF